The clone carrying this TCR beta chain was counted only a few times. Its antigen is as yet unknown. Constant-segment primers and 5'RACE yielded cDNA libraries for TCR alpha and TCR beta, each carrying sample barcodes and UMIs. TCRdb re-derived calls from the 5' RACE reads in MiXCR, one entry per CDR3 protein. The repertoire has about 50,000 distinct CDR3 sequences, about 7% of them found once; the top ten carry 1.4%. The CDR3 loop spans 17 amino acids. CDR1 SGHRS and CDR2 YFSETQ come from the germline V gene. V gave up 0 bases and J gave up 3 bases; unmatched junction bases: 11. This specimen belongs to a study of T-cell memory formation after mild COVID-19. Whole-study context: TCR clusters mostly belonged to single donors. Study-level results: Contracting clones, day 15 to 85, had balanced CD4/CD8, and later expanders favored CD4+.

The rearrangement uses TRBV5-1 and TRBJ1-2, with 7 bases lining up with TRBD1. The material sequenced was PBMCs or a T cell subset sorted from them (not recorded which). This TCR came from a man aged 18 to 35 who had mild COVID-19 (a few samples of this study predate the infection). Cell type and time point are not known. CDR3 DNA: TGCGCCAGCAGCTTGGGGCTACTGGACAGGTCGGACTATGGCTACACCTTC. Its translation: CASSLGLLDRSDYGYTF.